This record covers a single T cell receptor beta chain. Original methodology: Reference gene primers were amplified, and this amplification served to estimate nucleated cell counts. Produced via immunoSEQ multiplex PCR; TCRdb's table is partial and in-frame only. V and J calls and clone size are copied from that table; D and trimming were computed from the DNA. Found here are about 220,000 clones, roughly 85% of them singletons; the top ten hold 2.9%. The data are from a study of blood T cell repertoires in COVID-19. Study information: There were acute and convalescent COVID-19 samples, and they came from the United States, Italy and Spain. T cells, B-cell-depleted T cells, or PBMCs supplied cDNA or gDNA.

Germline V gene sequence: CDR1 LNHDA, CDR2 SQIVND (reference sequence). The CDR3 has 15 residues. V trimming: 6 bases; J trimming: 2 bases; junction bases outside the gene matches: 7. The sequenced sample consisted of peripheral blood. The sequence was obtained from a man in his fifties or sixties who had recovered from COVID-19. J is TRBJ2-5 and V is TRBV19; TRBD1 aligns across 9 bases. CDR3 region: CASRSPGTGQETQYF. CDR3 nucleotide sequence: TGTGCCAGTAGATCCCCCGGGACAGGGCAAGAGACCCAGTACTTC.